The rows below give T cell receptor beta chains drawn from one sample of a study of blood T cell repertoires in COVID-19. Using immunoSEQ multiplex PCR, the repertoire was profiled, and TCRdb retains in-frame clones only, with some absent. In the table there are 50,000 or so clones, 75% to 85% of which are singletons. Source material: peripheral blood. The receptors here all came from an older woman with acute or convalescent COVID-19. CDR3s include the opening cysteine and the closing phenylalanine or tryptophan. A D gene is named only where the DNA matches it firmly. Not every row has a clone size; where given, it reads once, few, many or a size class.

V gene,clone size,D gene,J gene,CDR3 DNA,CDR3 protein
TRBV6-4,once,.,TRBJ1-2,TGTGCCAGCAGTGACAGAGCTTTTGGCTATGGCTACACCTTC,CASSDRAFGYGYTF
TRBV7-2,.,.,TRBJ1-1,TGTGCCAGCAGCTTTGAACTCTACACTGAAGCTTTCTTT,CASSFELYTEAFF
TRBV19,.,.,TRBJ1-2,TGTGCCAGTAGCCAAAACACGCGGCATGGCTACACCTTC,CASSQNTRHGYTF
TRBV3-1/TRBV3-2,once,TRBD1,TRBJ1-5,TGTGCCAGCAGCTTAGGGACAGGGGGAAATCAGCCCCAGCATTTT,CASSLGTGGNQPQHF
TRBV4-1,.,TRBD1,TRBJ1-2,TGCGCCAGCAGCATACAGGGGGCAGGGCACTATGGCTACACCTTC,CASSIQGAGHYGYTF
TRBV28,.,TRBD1,TRBJ1-5,TGTGCCAGCATACAAGGAGGGACAGGCCAGCCCCAGCATTTT,CASIQGGTGQPQHF
TRBV19,once,TRBD1,TRBJ2-2,TGTGCCAGTAGTATGGTGGGACAGGCGAACACCGGGGAGCTGTTTTTT,CASSMVGQANTGELFF
TRBV5-4,.,TRBD1,TRBJ2-3,TGTGCCAGCAGCTGGGCGGACAGGGATTTGCAGTATTTT,CASSWADRDLQYF
TRBV28,.,TRBD1,TRBJ2-2,TGTGCCAGCAGATCCTGGGCAGGGGGTGTCACCGGGGAGCTGTTTTTT,CASRSWAGGVTGELFF
TRBV5-6,.,TRBD1,TRBJ2-3,TGTGCCACAGGGACAGGGGCAATAGATACGCAGTATTTT,CATGTGAIDTQYF
TRBV7-9,.,.,TRBJ1-2,TGTGCCAGCAGGGGCCGGGACTGGGATCGAGTGGGCTACACCTTC,CASRGRDWDRVGYTF
TRBV6-5,.,TRBD1,TRBJ1-4,TGTGCCAGCAGTTACTCGGGGACAGGGGATGAAAAACTGTTTTTT,CASSYSGTGDEKLFF
TRBV4-2,.,.,TRBJ1-6,TGTGCCAGCAGCCAAGATTCTCCCAGGTTTTCCTTCTCTTCACCCCTCCACTTT,CASSQDSPRFSFSSPLHF
TRBV4-1,.,.,TRBJ1-4,TGCGCCAGCAGCCAAGGTCCACGAGATGAAAAACTGTTTTTT,CASSQGPRDEKLFF
TRBV14,few,TRBD1,TRBJ2-1,TGTGCCAGCAGTCCCGGACAGGGACGTACTTCCTACAATGAGCAGTTCTTC,CASSPGQGRTSYNEQFF
TRBV11-3,.,.,TRBJ1-4,TGTGCCAGCAGCTTGTTAGGCGGTACTAATGAAAAACTGTTTTTT,CASSLLGGTNEKLFF
TRBV3-1/TRBV3-2,.,TRBD1,TRBJ1-4,TGTGCCAGCAGCCAAGGGACAGGGTATAATGAAAAACTGTTTTTT,CASSQGTGYNEKLFF
TRBV7-8,.,.,TRBJ2-3,TGTGCCAGCAGCTTAGTGGGCAGCCGCACAGATACGCAGTATTTT,CASSLVGSRTDTQYF
TRBV5-4,once,.,TRBJ1-1,TGTGCCAGCAGCCCGGACGTTCCCGGGGGGTCAAATGCTGAAGCTTTCTTT,CASSPDVPGGSNAEAFF
TRBV9,.,.,TRBJ2-4,TGTGCCAGCAGCGTAGGAGGTCGGATTAGTGGAAACATTCAGTACTTC,CASSVGGRISGNIQYF
TRBV21-1,few,.,TRBJ2-7,TGTGCCAGCAGCAAAGTGGCGGGAAGCCACTCTATCTACGAGCAGTACTTC,CASSKVAGSHSIYEQYF
TRBV6-5,.,.,TRBJ2-1,TGTGCCAGCAGTTCCCCCCCGGGTGAGCAGTTCTTC,CASSSPPGEQFF
TRBV6-5,.,.,TRBJ1-5,TGTGCCAGCAGTACGGGGTTTAGCAATCAGCCCCAGCATTTT,CASSTGFSNQPQHF
TRBV25-1,once,.,TRBJ1-1,TGTGCCACCTCGACAGGATCTTACACTGAAGCTTTCTTT,CATSTGSYTEAFF
TRBV10-3,once,.,TRBJ2-4,TGTGCCATCAGTGGGGCTAGGGGAGCCAAAAACATTCAGTACTTC,CAISGARGAKNIQYF
TRBV10-3,.,.,TRBJ2-1,TGTGCCATCAGCGGGCTACGACCGGGCGGAGGATTCAATGAGCAGTTCTTC,CAISGLRPGGGFNEQFF
TRBV24-1,.,.,TRBJ2-7,TGTGCCACCAGTGGTAGCTCCTACGAGCAGTACTTC,CATSGSSYEQYF
TRBV12-3/TRBV12-4,.,.,TRBJ1-2,TGTGCCAGCAGTTTTGCCAGGGACTATGGCTACACCTTC,CASSFARDYGYTF
TRBV11-1,.,TRBD1,TRBJ1-1,TGTGCCAGCAGCTTAAGGGACAGGGTGAACACTGAAGCTTTCTTT,CASSLRDRVNTEAFF
TRBV5-1,.,TRBD1,TRBJ2-7,TGCGCCAGCAGCTTGGAGCCACAGGGGTCCCCCTACGAGCAGTACTTC,CASSLEPQGSPYEQYF
TRBV30,.,.,TRBJ1-3,TGTGCCTGGAGGGGCTCTGGAGGCACCATATATTTT,CAWRGSGGTIYF
TRBV30,.,.,TRBJ2-1,TGTGCCTGGAGTGTAGGGGCCTACAATGAGCAGTTCTTC,CAWSVGAYNEQFF
TRBV14,.,TRBD1,TRBJ2-2,TGTGCCAGCAGCCAAGATGTAGGACAGGGGGCGCTGAGCACCGGGGAGCTGTTTTTT,CASSQDVGQGALSTGELFF
TRBV7-9,.,.,TRBJ2-3,TGTGCCAGCAGCTTACAAGATACGCAGTATTTT,CASSLQDTQYF
TRBV7-8,.,TRBD1,TRBJ1-5,TGTGCCAGCAGCGGGACAGGGGCTTATAGCAATCAGCCCCAGCATTTT,CASSGTGAYSNQPQHF
TRBV10-2,.,TRBD1,TRBJ2-6,TGCGCCAGCATGGACAGGGGAGCTGGGGCCAACGTCCTGACTTTC,CASMDRGAGANVLTF
TRBV6-2/TRBV6-3,once,.,TRBJ1-2,TGTGCCAGCAGTTACTCGACCGGCCAGGGGACTGGCTACACCTTC,CASSYSTGQGTGYTF
TRBV11-2,few,.,TRBJ1-1,TGTGCCAGCAGCTTACGAGGAGGAGTGACTGAAGCTTTCTTT,CASSLRGGVTEAFF
TRBV29-1,.,.,TRBJ1-6,TGCAGCGTTGGGGAGGGCGTCGGATCACCCCTCCACTTT,CSVGEGVGSPLHF